This TCR beta chain was identified during a study of breast tumors, draining lymph nodes, adjacent tissues (dated by TCRdb to 2016 to 2017). Describing the broader study: Breast cancer patients provided tumor, adjacent nontumor tissue and axillary lymph nodes, and the study compared the TCR beta repertoires across these three sources. In human breast cancer, the study set out to evaluate how tumor, surrounding tissue and draining lymph node repertoires relate to one another and whether T cells may move between these sites. Study-level results and caveats: The study presented the conclusion that tumor T cells originate in lymph nodes as consistent with a hypothesis, not as something directly demonstrated. Tumor and nontumor tissue repertoires were found to be significantly more similar in luminal-like than in basal-like breast cancer. T-cell repertoire diversity in tumors was found to be lower than in lymph nodes but higher than in nontumor tissue, and preferential V and J gene usage was observed. The data were considered consistent with the idea that most tumor T cells come from the lymph node and then expand in tumor tissue.

CDR1 and CDR2, looked up from the germline V gene, are SNHLY and FYNNEI. V lost 10 bases and J lost 4 bases; the stretch between them is 18 bases long. Counted from cysteine to phenylalanine, this CDR3 has 14 amino acids. The CDR3 DNA has 42 bases and is translated from base 1. The axillary draining lymph nodes of breast cancer patients were the source of the lymph node samples. A word on this clonotype: Which antigen it targets is not known. No base-level quality is on record; no much larger clone is a single base apart.

Sequencer: Illumina HiSeq 2000. Multiplex PCR amplification was used to generate the TCR beta chain libraries. The amplified TCR beta chain products were analyzed by high-throughput sequencing. TCRdb handled the public reads itself, with Q25 trimming in fastp and clone calling in MiXCR, and kept productive beta chains. Every CDR3 protein is listed once, alongside the most common genes and DNA of its rows. The sample table records some 250,000 distinct CDR3 sequences; under 40% of these occur just once. The ten largest clonotypes hold 3% to 4.5% of the sample. Rearrangement joined TRBV2 to TRBJ2-3; matching of 8 bases hints at TRBD1 as the D gene. The receptor comes from a female donor with breast cancer. Some clones in this sample may be carry-over from other donors' samples. Sequencing input: axillary lymph node tissue. The CDR3 is CANRTTGGADTQYF. The DNA sequence is given as TGTGCCAACAGGACAACAGGGGGGGCAGATACGCAGTATTTT.